This TCR beta chain appears in the sequencing data of a study of cytomegalovirus exposure and HLA in healthy donors. Study-wide results and caveats: At a 0.05 false discovery rate, a later analysis found around 15,000 TCR beta sequences to be associated with HLA alleles.

The junction had 2 bases not matched to a gene; V was cut back by 2 bases and J by 4 bases. Germline V gene lookup returns CDR1 MNHNS and CDR2 SASEGT. This CDR3 spans 14 amino acids. In the case of this clone: Antigen: not known.

The PCR contained 60 Vbeta and 13 Jbeta primers. TCRdb's table, derived via immunoSEQ multiplex PCR, lists solely in-frame clones and lacks some. The table lists roughly 130,000 clones, 8% to 9.5% of them singletons. At the time of sampling, donors were nominally healthy, though unrecorded immune exposures were likely. The chain uses TRBV6-1 and TRBJ1-2; 9 bases fit TRBD1. The receptor was isolated from a man in his forties or fifties in good health and CMV-seronegative. What was sequenced was PBMCs. The CDR3 sequence: CASSETGQGYGYTF. The CDR3 region has the DNA TGTGCCAGCAGTGAAACGGGACAGGGCTATGGCTACACCTTC.